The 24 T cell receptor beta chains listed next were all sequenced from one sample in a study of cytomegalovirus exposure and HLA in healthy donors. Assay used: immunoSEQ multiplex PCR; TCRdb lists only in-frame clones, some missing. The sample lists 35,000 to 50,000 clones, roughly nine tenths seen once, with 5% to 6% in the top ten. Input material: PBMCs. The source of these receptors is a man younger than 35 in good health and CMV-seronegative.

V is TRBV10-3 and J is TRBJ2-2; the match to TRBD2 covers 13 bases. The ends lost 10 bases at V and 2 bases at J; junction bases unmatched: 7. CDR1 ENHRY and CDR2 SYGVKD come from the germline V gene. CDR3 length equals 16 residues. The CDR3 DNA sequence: TGTGCCACCGCGGGACTAGCGGGATCAAACACCGGGGAGCTGTTTTTT. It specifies CATAGLAGSNTGELFF.

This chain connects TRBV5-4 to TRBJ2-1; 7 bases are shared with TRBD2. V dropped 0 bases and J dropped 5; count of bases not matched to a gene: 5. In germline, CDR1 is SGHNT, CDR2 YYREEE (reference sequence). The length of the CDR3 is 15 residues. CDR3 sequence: CASSLGEGLNNEQFF. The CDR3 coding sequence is TGTGCCAGCAGCTTGGGGGAGGGCCTTAACAATGAGCAGTTCTTC.

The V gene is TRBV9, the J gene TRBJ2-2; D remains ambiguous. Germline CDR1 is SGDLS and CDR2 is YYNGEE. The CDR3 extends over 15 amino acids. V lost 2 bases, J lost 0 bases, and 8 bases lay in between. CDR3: CASSVNQANTGELFF. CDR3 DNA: TGTGCCAGCAGCGTCAACCAGGCGAACACCGGGGAGCTGTTTTTT.

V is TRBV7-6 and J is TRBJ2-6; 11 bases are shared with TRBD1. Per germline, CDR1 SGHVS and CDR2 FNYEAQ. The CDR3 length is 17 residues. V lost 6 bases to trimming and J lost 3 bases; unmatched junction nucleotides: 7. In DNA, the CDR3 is TGTGCCAGCAGGCCCGGGACAGGGGGAGTTGGGGCCAACGTCCTGACTTTC. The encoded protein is CASRPGTGGVGANVLTF. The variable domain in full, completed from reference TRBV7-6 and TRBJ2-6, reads GAGVSQSPRYKVTKRGQDVALRCDPISGHVSLYWYRQALGQGPEFLTYFNYEAQQDKSGLPNDRFSAERPEGSISTLTIQRTEQRDSAMYRCASRPGTGGVGANVLTFGAGSRLTVL.

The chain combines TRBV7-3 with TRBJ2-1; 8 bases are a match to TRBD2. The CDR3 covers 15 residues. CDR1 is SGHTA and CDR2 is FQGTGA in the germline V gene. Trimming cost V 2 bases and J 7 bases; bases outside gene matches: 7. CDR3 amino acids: CASSLSGGPSNEQFF. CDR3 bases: TGTGCCAGCAGCTTATCGGGAGGGCCATCAAATGAGCAGTTCTTC.

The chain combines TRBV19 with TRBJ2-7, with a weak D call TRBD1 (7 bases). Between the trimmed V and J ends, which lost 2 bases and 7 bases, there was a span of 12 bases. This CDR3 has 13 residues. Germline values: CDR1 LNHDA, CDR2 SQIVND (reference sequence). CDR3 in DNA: TGTGCCAGTAGTATAAAGGGGGCGGGGGAGCAGTACTTC. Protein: CASSIKGAGEQYF.

The CDR3 sequence is CASSQDNSLANTEAFF. CDR3 nucleotides: TGCGCCAGCAGCCAAGATAATAGCCTAGCGAACACTGAAGCTTTCTTT. The chain joins TRBV4-3 to TRBJ1-1, with no clear D. Trimming removed 0 bases from V and 1 base from J, with 12 bases in between. Germline V gene data show CDR1 as LGHNA and CDR2 as YSLEER. CDR3 length: 16 amino acids.

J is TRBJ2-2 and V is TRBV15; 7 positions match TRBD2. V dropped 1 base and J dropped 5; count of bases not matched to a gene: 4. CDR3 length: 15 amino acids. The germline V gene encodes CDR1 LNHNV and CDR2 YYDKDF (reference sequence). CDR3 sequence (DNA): TGTGCCACCAGCAGAGGGACTAGAGATACCGGGGAGCTGTTTTTT. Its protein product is CATSRGTRDTGELFF. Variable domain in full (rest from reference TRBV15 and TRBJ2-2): DAMVIQNPRYQVTQFGKPVTLSCSQTLNHNVMYWYQQKSSQAPKLLFHYYDKDFNNEADTPDNFQSRRPNTSFCFLDIRSPGLGDTAMYLCATSRGTRDTGELFFGEGSRLTVL.

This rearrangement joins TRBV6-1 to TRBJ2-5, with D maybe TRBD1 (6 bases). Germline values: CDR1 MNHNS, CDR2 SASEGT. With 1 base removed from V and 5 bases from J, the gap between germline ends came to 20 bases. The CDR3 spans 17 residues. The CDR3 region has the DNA TGTGCCAGCAGTGAAGGAGGGGTAGGGGGTATGAGGGAGACCCAGTACTTC. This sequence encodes CASSEGGVGGMRETQYF.

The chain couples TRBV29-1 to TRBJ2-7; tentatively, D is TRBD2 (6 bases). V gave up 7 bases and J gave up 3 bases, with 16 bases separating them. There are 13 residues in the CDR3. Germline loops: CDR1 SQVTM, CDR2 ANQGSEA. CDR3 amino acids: CSAQLASSYEQYF. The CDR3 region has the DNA TGCAGCGCCCAACTAGCCTCAAGCTACGAGCAGTACTTC.

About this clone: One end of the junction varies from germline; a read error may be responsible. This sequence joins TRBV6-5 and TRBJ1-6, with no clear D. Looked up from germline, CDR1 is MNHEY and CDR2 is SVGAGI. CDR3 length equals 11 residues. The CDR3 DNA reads TGTGCCAGCAGTGAAGCGGGCAGATGGAGCTTT. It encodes CASSEAGRWSF.

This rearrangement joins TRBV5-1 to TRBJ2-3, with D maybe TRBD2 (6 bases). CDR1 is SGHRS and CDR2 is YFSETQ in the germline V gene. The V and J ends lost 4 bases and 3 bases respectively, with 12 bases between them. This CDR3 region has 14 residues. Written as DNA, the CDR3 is TGCGCCAGCAGCCGGGAGTTGAGGACAGATACGCAGTATTTT. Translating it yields CASSRELRTDTQYF.

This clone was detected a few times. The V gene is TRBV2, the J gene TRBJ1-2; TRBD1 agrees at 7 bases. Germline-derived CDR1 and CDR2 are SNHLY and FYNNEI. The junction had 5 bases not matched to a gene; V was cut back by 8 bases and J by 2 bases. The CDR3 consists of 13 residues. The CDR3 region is CASGLQGNYGYTF. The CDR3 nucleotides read TGTGCCAGCGGGTTACAGGGGAACTATGGCTACACCTTC.

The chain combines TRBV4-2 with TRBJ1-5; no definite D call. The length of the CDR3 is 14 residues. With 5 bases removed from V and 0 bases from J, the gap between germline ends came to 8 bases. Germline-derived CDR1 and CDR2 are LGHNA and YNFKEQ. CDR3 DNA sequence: TGTGCCAGCAGCAGACTTGATAGCAATCAGCCCCAGCATTTT. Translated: CASSRLDSNQPQHF.

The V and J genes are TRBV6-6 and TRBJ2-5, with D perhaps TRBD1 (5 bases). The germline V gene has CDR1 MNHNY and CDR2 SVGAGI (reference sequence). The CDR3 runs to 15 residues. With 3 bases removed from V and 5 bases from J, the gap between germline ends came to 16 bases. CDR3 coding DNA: TGTGCCAGCAGTTATTTCCCAGGGTTCGGGGAGACCCAGTACTTC. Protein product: CASSYFPGFGETQYF.

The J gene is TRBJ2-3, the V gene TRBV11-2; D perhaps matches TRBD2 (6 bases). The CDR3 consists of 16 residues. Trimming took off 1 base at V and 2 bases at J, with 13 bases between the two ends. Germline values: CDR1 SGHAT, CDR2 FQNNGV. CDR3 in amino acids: CASSLGAGLSTDTQYF. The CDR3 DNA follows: TGTGCCAGCAGCTTAGGGGCGGGACTGTCCACAGATACGCAGTATTTT.

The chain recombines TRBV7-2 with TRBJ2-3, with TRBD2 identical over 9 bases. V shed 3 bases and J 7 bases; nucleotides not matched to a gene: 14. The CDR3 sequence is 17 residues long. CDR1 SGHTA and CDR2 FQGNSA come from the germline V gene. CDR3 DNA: TGTGCCAGCAGCTTCGGCACTAGCGGGCCGCTAGGACATACGCAGTATTTT. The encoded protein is CASSFGTSGPLGHTQYF.

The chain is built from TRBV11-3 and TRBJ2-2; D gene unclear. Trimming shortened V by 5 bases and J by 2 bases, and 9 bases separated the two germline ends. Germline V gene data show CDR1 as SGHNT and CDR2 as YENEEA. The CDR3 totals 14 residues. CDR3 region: CASSPVPNTGELFF. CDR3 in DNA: TGTGCCAGCAGCCCCGTCCCTAACACCGGGGAGCTGTTTTTT.

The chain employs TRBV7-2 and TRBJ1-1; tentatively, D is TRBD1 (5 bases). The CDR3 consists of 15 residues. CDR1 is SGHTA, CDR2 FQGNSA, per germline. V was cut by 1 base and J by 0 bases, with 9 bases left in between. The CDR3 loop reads CASSLVKGLNTEAFF. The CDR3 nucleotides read TGTGCCAGCAGCTTAGTCAAGGGGTTGAACACTGAAGCTTTCTTT.

DNA for the CDR3: TGCGCCAGCAGCCTGACAGGGGGTTACAATGAGCAGTTCTTC. Protein sequence: CASSLTGGYNEQFF. The V gene is TRBV5-1, the J gene TRBJ2-1; 9 bases are a match to TRBD1. Germline V gene sequence: CDR1 SGHRS, CDR2 YFSETQ. With V trimmed by 4 bases and J by 4 bases, 3 bases remained unmatched. This CDR3 region has 14 residues.

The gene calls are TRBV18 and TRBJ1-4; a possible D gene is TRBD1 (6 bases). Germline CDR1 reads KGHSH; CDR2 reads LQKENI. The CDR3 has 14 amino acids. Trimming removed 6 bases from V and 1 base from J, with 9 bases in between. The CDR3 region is CASSRTETNEKLFF. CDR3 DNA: TGTGCCAGCTCGCGGACAGAAACTAATGAAAAACTGTTTTTT. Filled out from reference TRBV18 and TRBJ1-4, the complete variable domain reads NAGVMQNPRHLVRRRGQEARLRCSPMKGHSHVYWYRQLPEEGLKFMVYLQKENIIDESGMPKERFSAEFPKEGPSILRIQQVVRGDSAAYFCASSRTETNEKLFFGSGTQLSVL.

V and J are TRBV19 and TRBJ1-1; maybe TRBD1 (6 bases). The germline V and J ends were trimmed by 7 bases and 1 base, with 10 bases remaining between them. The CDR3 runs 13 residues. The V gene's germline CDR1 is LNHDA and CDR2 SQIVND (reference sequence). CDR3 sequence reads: CASNDRRNTEAFF. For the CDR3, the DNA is TGTGCCAGTAATGACAGGAGGAACACTGAAGCTTTCTTT. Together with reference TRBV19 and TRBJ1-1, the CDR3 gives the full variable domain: DGGITQSPKYLFRKEGQNVTLSCEQNLNHDAMYWYRQDPGQGLRLIYYSQIVNDFQKGDIAEGYSVSREKKESFPLTVTSAQKNPTAFYLCASNDRRNTEAFFGQGTRLTVV.

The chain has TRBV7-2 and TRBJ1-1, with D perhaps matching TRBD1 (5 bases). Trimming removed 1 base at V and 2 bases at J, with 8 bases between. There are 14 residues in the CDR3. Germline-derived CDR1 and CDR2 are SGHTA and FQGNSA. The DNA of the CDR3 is TGTGCCAGCAGCTTAGGGACACGTAACACTGAAGCTTTCTTT. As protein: CASSLGTRNTEAFF.

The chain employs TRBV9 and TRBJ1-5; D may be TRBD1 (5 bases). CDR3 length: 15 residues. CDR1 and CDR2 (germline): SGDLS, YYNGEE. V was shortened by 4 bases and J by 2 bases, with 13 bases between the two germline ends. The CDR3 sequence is CASSLGPGGNQPQHF. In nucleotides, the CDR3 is TGTGCCAGCAGCTTGGGACCGGGAGGCAATCAGCCCCAGCATTTT.